The 26 T cell receptor beta chains reported below all come from one sample, sequenced in a study of graft-versus-host responses after intestinal transplantation (dated by TCRdb to the early 2020s). The library was obtained by the immunoSEQ multiplex PCR assay. TCRdb carries this immuneACCESS record with in-frame sequences only. Its versions omit some clonotypes, under half of them owing to an unresolved V gene in the studies checked, with the rest unexplained. Present in this sample are some 120,000 clones, 90% of which were seen just once. Roughly 0.2% of the sample belongs to the ten largest clones. The antigens of these receptors remain unknown. In light of the paper, this sample's time point label describes: cells obtained before transplantation from donor or recipient. The specimen was unstimulated CD4+ T cells sorted from spleen or lymph node cells, collected before intestinal transplant. Receptor source: a human donor who received an intestinal transplant.

This sequence joins TRBV5-1 and TRBJ1-4; D unresolved. CDR1 is SGHRS and CDR2 is YFSETQ in the germline V gene. The CDR3 runs 15 residues. With 0 bases removed from V and 8 bases from J, the gap between germline ends came to 14 bases. The CDR3, as DNA: TGCGCCAGCAGCTTGGGAGCTGCCTACCCGGAAAAACTGTTTTTT. Residues: CASSLGAAYPEKLFF.

This chain joins TRBV27 and TRBJ1-2, with 7 bases aligning to TRBD1. CDR3 length equals 14 residues. V lost 6 bases to trimming and J lost 6 bases; unmatched junction nucleotides: 10. Germline CDR1 MNHEY, CDR2 SMNVEV (reference sequence). This CDR3 reads CASSLNGRGHGYTF. The CDR3 DNA reads TGTGCCAGCAGCCTAAATGGTAGGGGGCATGGCTACACCTTC.

The gene calls are TRBV7-2 and TRBJ1-2; 11 bases are shared with TRBD1. Germline trimming cut 1 base from V and 8 bases from J; bases unmatched to any gene: 6. The CDR3 contains 15 residues. Germline CDR1 is SGHTA and CDR2 is FQGNSA. The DNA for the CDR3 is TGTGCCAGCAGCTTAGGGACAGGGGGCGGGCGGGGCTACACCTTC. Protein product: CASSLGTGGGRGYTF.

This clone was seen just once. The V gene is TRBV19, the J gene TRBJ2-7; maybe TRBD1 (7 bases). In germline, CDR1 is LNHDA, CDR2 SQIVND (reference sequence). The CDR3 consists of 15 residues. V was pared by 6 bases and J by 3 bases, with 18 bases between. The CDR3 spells CASSTAGGTIYEQYF. The CDR3, as DNA: TGTGCCAGTAGCACGGCAGGGGGGACAATCTACGAGCAGTACTTC.

This CDR3 reads CASSLPKAGYEQYF. The CDR3 DNA reads TGCGCCAGCAGCTTGCCCAAGGCAGGTTACGAGCAGTACTTC. The chain couples TRBV5-1 to TRBJ2-7; D is unclear. Germline loops: CDR1 SGHRS, CDR2 YFSETQ. The germline V and J ends were trimmed by 1 base and 4 bases, with 12 bases remaining between them. This CDR3 spans 14 amino acids.

The J gene is TRBJ2-4, the V gene TRBV6-1; D ambiguous. V lost 5 bases and J lost 7, with 12 bases in between. The CDR3 totals 13 residues. CDR1 is MNHNS, CDR2 SASEGT, per germline. Written as DNA, the CDR3 is TGTGCCAGCAGTAATGAACCAGGCAACATTCAGTACTTC. It yields the protein CASSNEPGNIQYF.

This clone was seen just once. V gene TRBV7-9 combines with J gene TRBJ1-1; D gene uncertain. The V gene lost 4 bases and the J gene lost 3 bases, with 15 bases spanning the gap. Germline V gives CDR1 SEHNR, CDR2 FQNEAQ (reference sequence). The CDR3 totals 15 residues. CDR3 nucleotide sequence: TGTGCCAGCAGCTGGGGTGCGGCGCGGGACACTGAAGCTTTCTTT. It specifies CASSWGAARDTEAFF.

V gene TRBV2 combines with J gene TRBJ2-7; D is perhaps TRBD2 (5 bases). Germline-derived CDR1 and CDR2 are SNHLY and FYNNEI. The CDR3 sequence is 12 residues long. V lost 7 bases, J lost 5 bases, and 12 bases lay in between. The chain's CDR3 is CASKADGDEQYF. CDR3 bases: TGTGCCAGCAAAGCGGATGGGGACGAGCAGTACTTC.

This clone was counted once. The chain employs TRBV18 and TRBJ2-1; D gene uncertain. This CDR3 has 12 residues. Between the trimmed V and J ends, which lost 4 bases and 10 bases, there was a span of 11 bases. Germline assignment: CDR1 KGHSH and CDR2 LQKENI. Here the CDR3 DNA reads TGTGCCAGCTCACTAGGAACTATAGAGCAGTTCTTC. Its protein product is CASSLGTIEQFF.

The chain joins TRBV11-2 to TRBJ1-2; 8 nucleotides line up with TRBD1. The V gene's germline CDR1 is SGHAT and CDR2 FQNNGV. This CDR3 is 13 amino acids long. Trimming cost V 5 bases and J 4 bases; bases outside gene matches: 3. CDR3 amino acids: CASSPGQAYGYTF. CDR3 in DNA: TGTGCCAGCAGCCCGGGACAGGCCTATGGCTACACCTTC.

The J gene is TRBJ1-2, the V gene TRBV4-1, with D unresolved. V shed 1 base and J shed 0 bases, with 18 bases lying between them. The CDR3 has 18 amino acids. Looked up from germline, CDR1 is MGHRA and CDR2 is YSYEKL. The CDR3 protein is CASSQVGKYEVTNYGYTF. CDR3 bases: TGCGCCAGCAGCCAAGTGGGCAAGTACGAAGTCACTAACTATGGCTACACCTTC.

This chain connects TRBV28 to TRBJ1-2; D is perhaps TRBD1 (5 bases). The CDR3 contains 15 residues. Germline V gene lookup returns CDR1 MDHEN and CDR2 SYDVKM. The V end was cut by 2 bases, the J end by 3 bases, with 13 bases between. The CDR3 sequence: CASSLLWGKDYGYTF. As DNA, the CDR3 is TGTGCCAGCAGTTTACTGTGGGGCAAAGACTATGGCTACACCTTC.

The chain employs TRBV18 and TRBJ2-5; the D is unclear. The J call is doubtful: the DNA matches TRBJ2-7 better. CDR1 KGHSH and CDR2 LQKENI come from the germline V gene. The CDR3 is 14 amino acids. This chain's CDR3 is CASSPSNSPYEQYF. The CDR3, as DNA: TGTGCCAGCTCACCAAGTAACAGCCCCTACGAGCAGTACTTC.

V is TRBV7-2 and J is TRBJ1-4; D is possibly TRBD1 (5 bases). Germline V gene lookup returns CDR1 SGHTA and CDR2 FQGNSA. V was cut by 5 bases and J by 8 bases, with 12 bases left in between. CDR3 length equals 13 residues. CDR3 bases: TGTGCCAGCAGCATCGGACAAATGGAAAAACTGTTTTTT. Protein product: CASSIGQMEKLFF.

This clone came up once. The chain carries TRBV2 and TRBJ2-7, with 9 bases lining up with TRBD2. Germline-derived CDR1 and CDR2 are SNHLY and FYNNEI. The CDR3 is made up of 15 amino acids. Unmatched junction bases numbered 5, after V lost 5 bases and J lost 0 bases. The chain's CDR3 is CASSYSGGSSYEQYF. DNA of the CDR3: TGTGCCAGCAGTTATAGCGGGGGAAGCTCCTACGAGCAGTACTTC.

V and J are TRBV5-4 and TRBJ2-3; 13 bases agree with TRBD2. There are 18 residues in the CDR3. With 3 bases clipped from V and 1 base from J, the junction kept 8 bases outside the gene matches. Per germline, CDR1 SGHNT and CDR2 YYREEE (reference sequence). The CDR3 is CASSYRLAGGGGTDTQYF. For the CDR3, the DNA is TGTGCCAGCAGCTATAGACTAGCGGGGGGCGGCGGCACAGATACGCAGTATTTT.

The chain uses TRBV9 and TRBJ1-5; 7 nucleotides agree with TRBD1. The CDR3 totals 21 residues. Germline trimming cut 4 bases from V and 6 bases from J; bases unmatched to any gene: 28. CDR1 and CDR2 from the germline V gene are SGDLS and YYNGEE. This CDR3 is CASSSNRRGLLNRGEGQPQHF. The CDR3 DNA sequence: TGTGCCAGCAGCTCAAACAGAAGAGGACTCCTTAACAGGGGAGAGGGTCAGCCCCAGCATTTT.

The chain is built from TRBV5-1 and TRBJ2-2; D call uncertain. Trimming took off 0 bases at V and 7 bases at J, with 16 bases between the two ends. The germline gives CDR1 SGHRS, CDR2 YFSETQ. The CDR3 extends over 16 amino acids. The CDR3 reads CASSLVLGAPGGELFF. DNA for the CDR3: TGCGCCAGCAGCTTGGTTTTAGGAGCACCGGGCGGGGAGCTGTTTTTT. Full variable domain (rest looked up from reference TRBV5-1 and TRBJ2-2): KAGVTQTPRYLIKTRGQQVTLSCSPISGHRSVSWYQQTPGQGLQFLFEYFSETQRNKGNFPGRFSGRQFSNSRSEMNVSTLELGDSALYLCASSLVLGAPGGELFFGEGSRLTVL.

This chain links TRBV2 with TRBJ1-1; weak D call: TRBD1 (5 bases). CDR3 size: 13 residues. V was shortened by 6 bases and J by 3 bases, with 11 bases between the two germline ends. Germline V gene data show CDR1 as SNHLY and CDR2 as FYNNEI. The CDR3: CASRPRQYTEAFF. The CDR3 bases are TGTGCCAGCAGACCTAGACAGTACACTGAAGCTTTCTTT.

This clone was seen more than once but under ten times. The rearrangement uses TRBV2 and TRBJ1-6; D might be TRBD1 (6 bases). V gave up 4 bases and J gave up 9 bases, with 13 bases separating them. The CDR3 runs to 14 residues. CDR1 and CDR2 from the germline V gene are SNHLY and FYNNEI. CDR3 nucleotides: TGTGCCAGCAGTGGAAATGGGGGGGCTTCACCCCTCCACTTT. Amino acids: CASSGNGGASPLHF.

V usage is TRBV11-2 and J usage is TRBJ2-5, with 8 bases that match TRBD1. Gene TRBJ2-7 matches the end of the DNA better, so the J call may be wrong. The CDR3 length is 18 residues. Looked up from germline, CDR1 is SGHAT and CDR2 is FQNNGV. In DNA, the CDR3 is TGTGCCAGCAGCTTATCGTCCTCCCGGACAGGGCTCGCTTACGAGCAGTACTTC. This gives the protein CASSLSSSRTGLAYEQYF.

The V and J genes are TRBV30 and TRBJ2-7, with D possibly being TRBD2 (6 bases). The germline gives CDR1 GTSNPN, CDR2 SVGIG (reference sequence). The CDR3 contains 15 residues. The V end lost 1 base, the J end lost 9 bases, and 22 bases lay between the germline ends. Written as DNA, the CDR3 is TGTGCCTGGAGTGCTACGACTAGTCAGTTTAGTGTGCAGTACTTC. Translation gives CAWSATTSQFSVQYF. The full variable domain, its missing parts supplied by reference TRBV30 and TRBJ2-7, is SQTIHQWPATLVQPVGSPLSLECTVEGTSNPNLYWYRQAAGRGLQLLFYSVGIGQISSEVPQNLSASRPQDRQFILSSKKLLLSDSGFYLCAWSATTSQFSVQYFGPGTRLTVT.

This clone was seen a handful of times. The genes are TRBV30 and TRBJ2-7; 9 nucleotides line up with TRBD1. The junction had 12 bases not matched to a gene; V was cut back by 8 bases and J by 7 bases. The CDR3 length is 13 residues. Germline V gene lookup returns CDR1 GTSNPN and CDR2 SVGIG (reference sequence). CDR3 sequence reads: CARRTTGGGEQYF. The CDR3 DNA reads TGTGCCCGTCGTACTACAGGGGGCGGGGAGCAGTACTTC.

This chain joins TRBV11-2 and TRBJ1-3; a weak D match, TRBD1 (6 bases). Germline CDR1 reads SGHAT; CDR2 reads FQNNGV. Trimming cost V 5 bases and J 0 bases, with 8 bases left between them. This CDR3 is built from 14 residues. The CDR3 loop is CASSGQTSGNTIYF. Here the CDR3 DNA reads TGTGCCAGCAGCGGACAGACCTCTGGAAACACCATATATTTT.

V is TRBV2 and J is TRBJ1-4; D is possibly TRBD1 (6 bases). V lost 5 bases and J lost 9, with 19 bases in between. The CDR3 totals 15 residues. Germline V gives CDR1 SNHLY, CDR2 FYNNEI. CDR3 nucleotide sequence: TGTGCCAGCAGTAACCGGGACACCTCTCAGAAAAAACTGTTTTTT. Residues: CASSNRDTSQKKLFF.

The rearrangement links TRBV6-1 to TRBJ2-7; TRBD1 matches at 8 bases. V lost 5 bases to trimming and J lost 0 bases; unmatched junction nucleotides: 6. This CDR3 spans 15 amino acids. Germline V CDR1 and CDR2: MNHNS, SASEGT. The CDR3 sequence is CASSPRQGSSYEQYF. The CDR3 DNA follows: TGTGCCAGCAGTCCCAGACAGGGGAGCTCCTACGAGCAGTACTTC.